The source of this T cell receptor (beta chain) is a study of shared clonotypes between healthy human individuals. Background on the study: Used for every donor were three CD4 naive, three CD4 memory, two CD8 naive and one CD8 memory plate.

This clone showed up just a few times. Germline CDR1 reads SGHRS; CDR2 reads YFSETQ. The CDR3 length is 13 residues. Losses at the gene ends were 1 base for V and 6 bases for J; bases not matched to a gene: 2. Nashville, Tennessee was home to all donors, each a Caucasian adult. The table came from immunoSEQ multiplex PCR; TCRdb's copy has only in-frame clones and leaves some out. The table lists approximately 640,000 clones, about two thirds of them singletons. The TCR sequence derives from a woman under 40 in good health. This rearrangement joins TRBV5-1 to TRBJ2-7; 9 nucleotides line up with TRBD2. Sequenced input: memory CD4+ T cells sorted from blood. Subset noted: CD45RA-negative fraction. CDR3: CASSLFSGSEQYF. CDR3 coding DNA: TGCGCCAGCAGCTTGTTTAGCGGGAGCGAGCAGTACTTC.